A single sample is the source of the 12 T cell receptor beta chains below, sequenced in a study of blood T cell repertoires in COVID-19. Here immunoSEQ multiplex PCR was the method, and the copy in TCRdb shows in-frame clones only, minus some. The table shows 390,000 or so clones, with approximately 90% occurring only once. Sequencing input: PBMCs or T cells enriched from blood (not recorded which). These receptors came from a woman aged 45-60 years who had recovered from COVID-19.

This clone was recorded a few times. The chain has TRBV5-1 and TRBJ2-7; D is perhaps TRBD1 (6 bases). Germline CDR1 and CDR2: SGHRS and YFSETQ. CDR3 size: 13 residues. V gave up 7 bases and J gave up 1 base, with 12 bases separating them. The CDR3 region is CASGQPGSYEQYF. CDR3 sequence (DNA): TGCGCCAGCGGACAGCCCGGGTCCTACGAGCAGTACTTC.

This sequence joins TRBV5-6 and TRBJ1-2, with D possibly matching TRBD1 (5 bases). In germline, CDR1 is SGHDT, CDR2 YYEEEE. V lost 4 bases and J 8 bases, leaving 15 bases between the germline ends. This CDR3 has 13 residues. CDR3 amino acids: CASSLGELEGYTF. The CDR3, as DNA: TGTGCCAGCAGCCTGGGGGAGCTAGAAGGCTACACCTTC.

This clone was detected only once. The chain employs TRBV28 and TRBJ1-4, with no clear D. CDR1 is MDHEN, CDR2 SYDVKM, per germline. Trimming shortened V by 2 bases and J by 10 bases, and 14 bases separated the two germline ends. The length of the CDR3 is 14 residues. The chain's CDR3 is CASSLGSGVAKLFF. CDR3 DNA: TGTGCCAGCAGTTTAGGGTCAGGTGTGGCAAAACTGTTTTTT.

This rearrangement joins TRBV9 to TRBJ2-5; 8 positions match TRBD2. CDR3 size: 16 residues. V shed 4 bases, J shed 5 bases, and the junction held 13 bases outside the gene matches. Germline loops: CDR1 SGDLS, CDR2 YYNGEE. The CDR3 DNA reads TGTGCCAGCAGCCCCCAGGCTGCGGGGGGAATGGAGACCCAGTACTTC. The encoded protein is CASSPQAAGGMETQYF.

V is TRBV5-1 and J is TRBJ2-3, with D maybe TRBD2 (5 bases). V gave up 6 bases and J gave up 4 bases, with 24 bases separating them. From germline, CDR1 is SGHRS and CDR2 YFSETQ. This CDR3 is built from 17 residues. The CDR3 DNA sequence: TGCGCCAGCACTCCGTGGAAGGTCGGGATAAGCGCAGATACGCAGTATTTT. This codes for CASTPWKVGISADTQYF.

This clone was detected only a few times. The rearrangement joins TRBV7-2 to TRBJ2-1, with D perhaps matching TRBD2 (6 bases). Germline V CDR1 and CDR2: SGHTA, FQGNSA. This CDR3 is built from 16 residues. V was pared by 5 bases and J by 0 bases, with 14 bases between. Here the CDR3 reads CASSPISGDSYNEQFF. For the CDR3, the DNA is TGTGCCAGCAGCCCCATATCGGGGGACTCCTACAATGAGCAGTTCTTC.

The chain recombines TRBV4-1 with TRBJ1-5; D is possibly TRBD1 (6 bases). V was cut by 0 bases and J by 4 bases, with 16 bases left in between. Germline assignment: CDR1 MGHRA and CDR2 YSYEKL. CDR3 length: 17 amino acids. This CDR3 is CASSQEGGLRSNQPQHF. CDR3 DNA: TGCGCCAGCAGCCAAGAGGGGGGGCTCAGAAGTAATCAGCCCCAGCATTTT.

This clone occurred once. The V gene is TRBV5-8, the J gene TRBJ1-2; D gene ambiguous. Germline CDR1 and CDR2: SGHTS and YDEGEE. The CDR3 runs to 17 residues. Trimming shortened V by 4 bases and J by 7 bases, and 26 bases separated the two germline ends. CDR3 loop: CASSPSSEGAAGSGYTF. CDR3 bases: TGTGCCAGCAGCCCCTCTTCGGAGGGAGCGGCGGGGAGTGGCTACACCTTC.

For this clone: Other DNA sequences from this sample encode an identical CDR3 as well. The rearrangement uses TRBV18 and TRBJ1-2; a possible D gene is TRBD1 (5 bases). Trimming removed 2 bases from V and 8 bases from J, with 12 bases in between. Germline V CDR1 and CDR2: KGHSH, LQKENI. CDR3 length equals 13 residues. CDR3 in amino acids: CASSPSDSRGYTF. CDR3 bases: TGTGCCAGCTCACCATCCGACAGTCGCGGCTACACCTTC.

The chain has TRBV6-5 and TRBJ2-1, with D uncertain. Germline V lookup: CDR1 MNHEY, CDR2 SVGAGI. CDR3 size: 14 residues. Trimming took off 3 bases at V and 0 bases at J, with 6 bases between the two ends. The CDR3, as DNA: TGTGCCAGCAGTTATTTGAGCTCCTACAATGAGCAGTTCTTC. Its translation is CASSYLSSYNEQFF.

This chain connects TRBV5-1 to TRBJ2-3; tentatively, D is TRBD1 (6 bases). Looked up from germline, CDR1 is SGHRS and CDR2 is YFSETQ. The CDR3 loop spans 18 amino acids. V lost 0 bases and J lost 2, with 19 bases in between. CDR3 nucleotides: TGCGCCAGCAGCTTGGGCCGCGGAGGACAGCAGGTCACAGATACGCAGTATTTT. As protein: CASSLGRGGQQVTDTQYF.

The CDR3 spells CSVGLGEGVPFF. The CDR3 DNA sequence: TGCAGCGTTGGCCTTGGGGAGGGGGTGCCTTTCTTT. The chain links TRBV29-1 to TRBJ1-1; D perhaps matches TRBD1 (6 bases). The V gene lost 4 bases and the J gene lost 12 bases, with 18 bases spanning the gap. This CDR3 has 12 residues. CDR1 and CDR2 (germline): SQVTM, ANQGSEA.